This passage covers 4 T cell receptor beta chains from one sample sequenced in a study of T cells after yellow fever vaccination. TCRdb re-called the 5' RACE reads with MiXCR, one entry per CDR3 protein. The top ten clones hold roughly 24% of a sample with 300,000 to 350,000 distinct CDR3 sequences, 3% to 4.5% of them seen once. Specimen: PBMCs, collected 5 days after the yellow fever booster vaccination. These receptors came from a man aged 18 to 29 who received the YFV17D yellow fever vaccine.

Ten or more counts support this clonotype. J is TRBJ1-1 and V is TRBV18; D remains unclear. Germline loops: CDR1 KGHSH, CDR2 LQKENI. V lost 2 bases, J lost 3 bases, and 1 base lay in between. This CDR3 contains 11 residues. The chain's CDR3 is CASSPDTEAFF. In nucleotides, the CDR3 is TGTGCCAGCTCACCAGACACTGAAGCTTTCTTT.

The table lists this clonotype with a few counts. The rearrangement links TRBV7-2 to TRBJ2-4, with TRBD2 as a possible D gene (6 bases). V lost 4 bases to trimming and J lost 5 bases, with 12 bases between them. The CDR3 sequence is 14 residues long. Germline CDR1 reads SGHTA; CDR2 reads FQGNSA. Written as DNA, the CDR3 is TGTGCCAGCAGCTGGGACGGGGGAGAAAACATTCAGTACTTC. Protein sequence: CASSWDGGENIQYF.

This clonotype was picked up many times. The chain carries TRBV5-1 and TRBJ2-1; D perhaps matches TRBD1 (5 bases). The CDR3 has 16 amino acids. V was clipped by 1 base and J by 7 bases, with 18 bases between them. CDR1 is SGHRS and CDR2 is YFSETQ in the germline V gene. The CDR3 protein is CASSLIGQGQGNEQFF. The CDR3 coding sequence is TGCGCCAGCAGCTTGATCGGGCAGGGTCAAGGGAATGAGCAGTTCTTC. The full variable domain, its missing parts supplied by reference TRBV5-1 and TRBJ2-1, is KAGVTQTPRYLIKTRGQQVTLSCSPISGHRSVSWYQQTPGQGLQFLFEYFSETQRNKGNFPGRFSGRQFSNSRSEMNVSTLELGDSALYLCASSLIGQGQGNEQFFGPGTRLTVL.

Sample share makes this clonotype medium-sized. V and J are TRBV2 and TRBJ2-5, with a weak D call TRBD2 (5 bases). CDR1 SNHLY and CDR2 FYNNEI come from the germline V gene. The length of the CDR3 is 13 residues. Trimming stripped 3 bases from V and 5 bases from J, with 10 bases between. The CDR3, as DNA: TGTGCCAGCAGTGAGAGTCCGGGGGAGACCCAGTACTTC. Residues: CASSESPGETQYF.